The clone carrying this TCR beta chain was seen a single time. The data belong to a study of cytomegalovirus exposure and HLA in healthy donors. Assay: immunoSEQ multiplex PCR; the TCRdb copy retains only in-frame clones and omits some. Altogether 180,000 or so clones are present, roughly 86% being singletons, with the ten largest covering 2% to 3%. Specimen: PBMCs. The origin of this receptor is a man younger than 35 in good health and CMV-seropositive.

CDR3 nucleotide sequence: TGTGCCAGCAGCGCGACAGGGGGTCTGGGAAAACTGTTTTTT. It yields the protein CASSATGGLGKLFF. The rearrangement uses TRBV7-2 and TRBJ1-4, with 9 bases fitting TRBD1. The germline CDR1 and CDR2 sequences are SGHTA and FQGNSA. J was trimmed by 10 bases and V by 5 bases; bases with no gene match: 8. The CDR3 sequence is 14 residues long.